This T cell receptor (beta chain) was recovered during a study of tumor and adjacent non-tumor tissue in lung cancer. Germline CDR1 reads SGHNT; CDR2 reads YYREEE (reference sequence). The CDR3 runs 14 residues. Trimming took off 4 bases at V and 1 base at J, with 8 bases between the two ends. The template was RNA from unsorted bulk tissue. Distant lung tissue was collected more than 3 cm away from the tumor edge. TCRbeta libraries were built with three rounds of nested PCR, modified from ARM-PCR. TCRdb re-analysed the multiplex PCR reads in MiXCR, keeping a single row per CDR3 protein. The sample contains roughly 75,000 distinct CDR3 sequences, around 65% of which appear only once.

This receptor was identified in a woman in her fifties or sixties with non-small cell lung cancer. The sequenced sample consisted of distant non-tumor lung tissue. The chain combines TRBV5-4 with TRBJ2-2; no reliable D call. CDR3 DNA sequence: TGTGCCAGCAGCCAGAACTGGAACACCGGGGAGCTGTTTTTT. Translated: CASSQNWNTGELFF.